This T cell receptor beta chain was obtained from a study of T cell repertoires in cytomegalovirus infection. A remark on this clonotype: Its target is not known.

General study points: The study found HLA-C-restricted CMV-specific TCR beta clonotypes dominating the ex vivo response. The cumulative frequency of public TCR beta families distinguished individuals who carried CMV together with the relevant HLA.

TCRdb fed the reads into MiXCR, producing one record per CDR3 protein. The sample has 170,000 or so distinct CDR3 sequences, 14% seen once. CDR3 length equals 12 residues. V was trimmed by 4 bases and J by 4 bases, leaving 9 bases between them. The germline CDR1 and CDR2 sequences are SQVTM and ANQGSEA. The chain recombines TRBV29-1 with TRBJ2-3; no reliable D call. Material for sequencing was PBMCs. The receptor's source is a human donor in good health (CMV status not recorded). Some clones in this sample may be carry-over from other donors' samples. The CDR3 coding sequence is TGCAGCGTTGGAACAGCCTCAGATACGCAGTATTTT. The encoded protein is CSVGTASDTQYF.